This T cell receptor beta chain stems from a study of T-cell memory formation after mild COVID-19. Study-wide context: TCR clusters mostly belonged to single donors.

TCRdb reanalysed the 5' RACE reads using MiXCR and keeps one entry per CDR3 protein. Of fewer than 550,000 distinct CDR3 sequences listed, roughly 20% are singletons. Study observations and caveats: Largely, contracting CD4+ clones fell within CM and EM, and contracting CD8+ clones within EMRA. Whether second-wave clones peaking at day 37 were SARS-CoV-2 specific went unconfirmed.

The CDR3 extends over 16 amino acids. The germline V gene has CDR1 SGHRS and CDR2 YFSETQ. The V gene lost 0 bases and the J gene lost 2 bases, with 14 bases spanning the gap. This clonotype has just a few counts. The antigen is not known. The sequence came from an adult woman who had mild COVID-19 (a few samples of this study predate the infection). Cell type and time point are not known. The rearrangement uses TRBV5-1 and TRBJ1-1, with D possibly TRBD1 on 5 matching bases. The material sequenced was PBMCs or a T cell subset sorted from them (not recorded which). CDR3: CASSLDLPGINTEAFF. The CDR3 nucleotides read TGCGCCAGCAGCTTGGACCTCCCAGGGATCAACACTGAAGCTTTCTTT.